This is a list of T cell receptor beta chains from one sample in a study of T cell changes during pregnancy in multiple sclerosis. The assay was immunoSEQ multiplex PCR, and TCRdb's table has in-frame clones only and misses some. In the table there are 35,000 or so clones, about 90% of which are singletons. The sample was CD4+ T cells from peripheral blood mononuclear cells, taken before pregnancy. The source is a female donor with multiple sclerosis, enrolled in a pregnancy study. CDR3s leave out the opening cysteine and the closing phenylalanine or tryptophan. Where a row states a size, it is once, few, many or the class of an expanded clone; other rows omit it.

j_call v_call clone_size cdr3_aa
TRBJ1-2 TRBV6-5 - ASSLTENYGYT
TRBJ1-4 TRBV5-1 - ASSMGQINEKLF
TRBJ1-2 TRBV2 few ASSEGRGANYGYT
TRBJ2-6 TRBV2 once ASRAGHSGANVLT
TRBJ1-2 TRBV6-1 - ASSFGTGDPYGYT
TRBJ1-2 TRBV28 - ASSLGLLTAGYT
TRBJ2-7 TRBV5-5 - ASSPGQGKQY
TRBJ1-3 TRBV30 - AWSRDRGLRNTIY
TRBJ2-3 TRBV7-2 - ASSPGSWGRAIDTQY
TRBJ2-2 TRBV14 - ASSQDLPGAGELF
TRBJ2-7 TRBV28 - ASGLAGGYEQY
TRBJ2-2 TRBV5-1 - ASRHHLGLAGVKTGELF
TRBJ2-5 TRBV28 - ASSQRGTAGETQY
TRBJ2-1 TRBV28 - ASNGVPHRGDEQF
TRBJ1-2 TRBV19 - ASTSGKDSGYT
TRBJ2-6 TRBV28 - ASSPNPGTGGPGANVLT
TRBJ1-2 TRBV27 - ASSFSDRPNYGYT
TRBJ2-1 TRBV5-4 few ASRGTSGRGAYNEQF
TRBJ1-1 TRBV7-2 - ASSLVLDTEAF
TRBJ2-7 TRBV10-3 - AITADRTYEQY
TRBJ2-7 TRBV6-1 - ASRTTSSGEQY
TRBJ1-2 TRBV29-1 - SVEGAWTGYGYT
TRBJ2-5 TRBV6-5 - ASSLGRSPYQETQY
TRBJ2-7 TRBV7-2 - ASSLGLAGTYEQY
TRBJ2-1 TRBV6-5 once ASSYSSQGSYNEQF
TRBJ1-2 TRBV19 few ASSPPAGWGYT
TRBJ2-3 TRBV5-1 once ASGLSGESTDTQY
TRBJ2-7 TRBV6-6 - ASSPRQGTSPYEQY
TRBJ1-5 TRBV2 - ASSYRGSNQPQH
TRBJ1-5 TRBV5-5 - ASSLGGQGNQPQH
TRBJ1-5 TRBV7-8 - ASSLRTGGNQPQH
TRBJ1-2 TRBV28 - ASSFSNYGYT
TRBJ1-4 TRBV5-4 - ASSDSTGGIEKLF
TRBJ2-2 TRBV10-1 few ASSPRRGTGELF
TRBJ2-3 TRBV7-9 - ASSPSTDTQY
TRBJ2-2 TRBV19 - ASSISGGNTGELF
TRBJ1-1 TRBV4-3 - ASSQVGLRDTEAF
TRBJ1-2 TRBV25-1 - ASSESPGTLLDLYGYT
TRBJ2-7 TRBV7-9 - ASSLIGHGQGEGEQY
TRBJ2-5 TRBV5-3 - ARSSPGLADTRETQY
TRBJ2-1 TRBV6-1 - ASRLGESSYNEQF
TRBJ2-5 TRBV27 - ASSSYRGLKTETQY
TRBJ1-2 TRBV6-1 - VSMRAQANYGYT
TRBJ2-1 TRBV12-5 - ASGLGGVVNEQF
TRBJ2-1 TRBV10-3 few AISVASPAGSGYNEQF
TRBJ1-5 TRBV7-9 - ASSFDSNQPQH
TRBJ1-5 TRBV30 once AWSGGQGGQPQH
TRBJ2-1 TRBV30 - AYLAGTGLLYNEQF
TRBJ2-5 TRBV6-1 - ASTWGSGGGETQY
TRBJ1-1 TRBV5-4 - ASSQKLEVMNTEAF